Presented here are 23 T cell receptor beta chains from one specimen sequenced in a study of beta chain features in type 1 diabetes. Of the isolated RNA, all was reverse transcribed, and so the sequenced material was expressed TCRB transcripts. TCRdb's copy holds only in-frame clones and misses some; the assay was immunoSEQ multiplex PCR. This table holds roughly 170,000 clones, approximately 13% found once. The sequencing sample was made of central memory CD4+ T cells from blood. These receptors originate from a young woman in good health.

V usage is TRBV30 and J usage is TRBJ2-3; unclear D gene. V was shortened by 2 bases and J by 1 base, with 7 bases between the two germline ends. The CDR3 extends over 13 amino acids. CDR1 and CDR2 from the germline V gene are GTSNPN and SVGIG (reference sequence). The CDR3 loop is CAWSPGRTDTQYF. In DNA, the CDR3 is TGTGCCTGGAGTCCGGGTCGCACAGATACGCAGTATTTT. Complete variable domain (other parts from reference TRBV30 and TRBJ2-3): SQTIHQWPATLVQPVGSPLSLECTVEGTSNPNLYWYRQAAGRGLQLLFYSVGIGQISSEVPQNLSASRPQDRQFILSSKKLLLSDSGFYLCAWSPGRTDTQYFGPGTRLTVL.

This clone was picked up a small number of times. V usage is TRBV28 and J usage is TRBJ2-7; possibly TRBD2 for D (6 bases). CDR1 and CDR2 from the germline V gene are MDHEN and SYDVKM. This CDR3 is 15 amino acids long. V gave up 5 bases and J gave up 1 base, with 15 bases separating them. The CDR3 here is CASSLRGRNSYEQYF. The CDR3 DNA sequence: TGTGCCAGCAGTCTGCGGGGACGGAATTCCTACGAGCAGTACTTC.

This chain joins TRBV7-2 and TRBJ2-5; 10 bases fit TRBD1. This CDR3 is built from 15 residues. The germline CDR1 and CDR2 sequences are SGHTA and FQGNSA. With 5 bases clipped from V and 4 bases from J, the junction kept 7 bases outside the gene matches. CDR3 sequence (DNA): TGTGCCAGCAGCCCGCGGGACAGGGGAGGAGAGACCCAGTACTTC. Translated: CASSPRDRGGETQYF.

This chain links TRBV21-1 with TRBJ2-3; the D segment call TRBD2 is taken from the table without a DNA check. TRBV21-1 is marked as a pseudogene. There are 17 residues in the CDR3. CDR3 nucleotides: TGTGCCAGCAGCGGGACTAGCGGGAGGGCCAGCACAGATACGCAGTATTTT. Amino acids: CASSGTSGRASTDTQYF.

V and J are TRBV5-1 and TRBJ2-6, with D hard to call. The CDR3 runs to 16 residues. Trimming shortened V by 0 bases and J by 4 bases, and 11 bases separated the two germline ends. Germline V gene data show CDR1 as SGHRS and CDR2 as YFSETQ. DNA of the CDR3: TGCGCCAGCAGCTTGGTCCAGGATCCCGGGGCCAACGTCCTGACTTTC. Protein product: CASSLVQDPGANVLTF. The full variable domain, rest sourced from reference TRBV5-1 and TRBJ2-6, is KAGVTQTPRYLIKTRGQQVTLSCSPISGHRSVSWYQQTPGQGLQFLFEYFSETQRNKGNFPGRFSGRQFSNSRSEMNVSTLELGDSALYLCASSLVQDPGANVLTFGAGSRLTVL.

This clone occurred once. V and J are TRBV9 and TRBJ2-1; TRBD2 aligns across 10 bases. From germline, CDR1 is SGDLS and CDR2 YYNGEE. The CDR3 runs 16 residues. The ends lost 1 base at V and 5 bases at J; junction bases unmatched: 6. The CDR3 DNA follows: TGTGCCAGCAGCGTAACTAGCGGGACTGTCAACAATGAGCAGTTCTTC. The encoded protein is CASSVTSGTVNNEQFF.

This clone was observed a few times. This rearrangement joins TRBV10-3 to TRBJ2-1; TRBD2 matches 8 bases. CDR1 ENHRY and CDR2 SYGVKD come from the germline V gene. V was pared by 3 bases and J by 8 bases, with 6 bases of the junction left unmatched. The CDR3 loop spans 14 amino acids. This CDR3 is CAISDRGTRDEQFF. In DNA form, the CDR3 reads TGTGCCATCAGTGACCGCGGGACTAGAGATGAGCAGTTCTTC.

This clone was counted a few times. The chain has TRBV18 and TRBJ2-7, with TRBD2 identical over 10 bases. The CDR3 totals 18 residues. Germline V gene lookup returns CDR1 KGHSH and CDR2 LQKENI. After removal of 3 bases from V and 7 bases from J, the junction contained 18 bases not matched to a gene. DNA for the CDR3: TGTGCCAGCTCACCCGAACACTTCACAGCGGGAGGGCATGTGGAGCAGTACTTC. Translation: CASSPEHFTAGGHVEQYF. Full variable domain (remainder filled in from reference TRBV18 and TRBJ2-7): NAGVMQNPRHLVRRRGQEARLRCSPMKGHSHVYWYRQLPEEGLKFMVYLQKENIIDESGMPKERFSAEFPKEGPSILRIQQVVRGDSAAYFCASSPEHFTAGGHVEQYFGPGTRLTVT.

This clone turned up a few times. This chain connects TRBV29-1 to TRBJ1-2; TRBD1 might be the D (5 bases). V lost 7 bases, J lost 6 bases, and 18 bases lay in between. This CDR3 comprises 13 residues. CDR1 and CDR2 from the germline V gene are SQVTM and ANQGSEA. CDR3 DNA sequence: TGCAGCGCCGAAGGGGCGGGGGGAGATGGCTACACCTTC. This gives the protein CSAEGAGGDGYTF.

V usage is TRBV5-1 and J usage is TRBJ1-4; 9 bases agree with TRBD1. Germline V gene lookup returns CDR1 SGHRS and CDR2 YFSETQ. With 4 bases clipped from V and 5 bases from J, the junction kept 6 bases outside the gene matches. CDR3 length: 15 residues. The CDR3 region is CASSGGQGRNEKLFF. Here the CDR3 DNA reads TGCGCCAGCAGCGGCGGACAGGGGCGGAATGAAAAACTGTTTTTT.

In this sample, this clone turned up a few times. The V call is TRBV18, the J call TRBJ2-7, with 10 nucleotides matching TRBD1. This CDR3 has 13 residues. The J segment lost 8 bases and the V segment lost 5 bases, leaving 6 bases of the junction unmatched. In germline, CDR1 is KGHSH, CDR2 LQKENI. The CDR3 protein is CASSTDRGWKQYF. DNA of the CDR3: TGTGCCAGCTCAACGGACAGGGGGTGGAAGCAGTACTTC.

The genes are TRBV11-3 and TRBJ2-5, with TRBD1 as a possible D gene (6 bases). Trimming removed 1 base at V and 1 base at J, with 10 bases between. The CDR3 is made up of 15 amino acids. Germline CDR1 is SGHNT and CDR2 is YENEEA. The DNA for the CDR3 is TGTGCCAGCAGCTTAGCTGGACAGTTCCAAGAGACCCAGTACTTC. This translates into CASSLAGQFQETQYF.

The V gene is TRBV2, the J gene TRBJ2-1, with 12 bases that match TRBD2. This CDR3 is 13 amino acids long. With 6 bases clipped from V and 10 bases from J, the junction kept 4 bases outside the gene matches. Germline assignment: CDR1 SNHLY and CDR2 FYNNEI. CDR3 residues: CASSGLAGLEQFF. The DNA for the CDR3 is TGTGCCAGCAGCGGACTAGCGGGATTGGAGCAGTTCTTC.

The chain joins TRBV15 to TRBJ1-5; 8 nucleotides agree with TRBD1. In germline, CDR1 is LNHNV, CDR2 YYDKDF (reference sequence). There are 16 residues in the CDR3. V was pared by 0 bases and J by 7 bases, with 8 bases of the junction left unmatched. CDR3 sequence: CATSRDSTGANQPQHF. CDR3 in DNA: TGTGCCACCAGCAGAGATTCGACAGGGGCGAACCAGCCCCAGCATTTT.

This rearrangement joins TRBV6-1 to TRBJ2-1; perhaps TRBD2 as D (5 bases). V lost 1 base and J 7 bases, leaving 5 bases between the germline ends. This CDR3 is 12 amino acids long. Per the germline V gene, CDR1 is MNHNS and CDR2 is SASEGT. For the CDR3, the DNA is TGTGCCAGCAGTGAAGTAGCGAATGAGCAGTTCTTC. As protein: CASSEVANEQFF.

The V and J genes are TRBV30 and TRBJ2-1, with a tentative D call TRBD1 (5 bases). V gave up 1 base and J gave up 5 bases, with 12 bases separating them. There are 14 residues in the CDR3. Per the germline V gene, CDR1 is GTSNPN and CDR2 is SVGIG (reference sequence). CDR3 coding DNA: TGTGCCTGGAGTGGATATATGACAGACAATGAGCAGTTCTTC. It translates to CAWSGYMTDNEQFF.

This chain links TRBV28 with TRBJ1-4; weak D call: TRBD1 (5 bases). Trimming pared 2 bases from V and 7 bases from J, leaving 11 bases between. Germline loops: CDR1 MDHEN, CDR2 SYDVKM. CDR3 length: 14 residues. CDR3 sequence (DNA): TGTGCCAGCAGTTTAGGTCAGGGTTTTGAAAAACTGTTTTTT. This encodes CASSLGQGFEKLFF.

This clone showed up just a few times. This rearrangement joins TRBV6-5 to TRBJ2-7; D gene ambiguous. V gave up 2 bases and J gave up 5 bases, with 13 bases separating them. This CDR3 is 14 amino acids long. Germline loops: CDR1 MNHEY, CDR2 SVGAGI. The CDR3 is CASSYRPGPDEQYF. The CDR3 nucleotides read TGTGCCAGCAGTTACCGTCCTGGGCCGGACGAGCAGTACTTC.

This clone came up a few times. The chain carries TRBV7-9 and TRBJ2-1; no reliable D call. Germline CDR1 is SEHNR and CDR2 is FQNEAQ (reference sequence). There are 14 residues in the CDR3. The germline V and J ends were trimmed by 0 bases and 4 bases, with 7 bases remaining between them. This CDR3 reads CASSLAYGYNEQFF. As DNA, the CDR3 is TGTGCCAGCAGCTTAGCATACGGTTACAATGAGCAGTTCTTC.

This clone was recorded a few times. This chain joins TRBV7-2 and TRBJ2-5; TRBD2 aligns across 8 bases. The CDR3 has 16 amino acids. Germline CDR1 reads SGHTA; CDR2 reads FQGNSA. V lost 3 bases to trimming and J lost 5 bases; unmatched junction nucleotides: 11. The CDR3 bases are TGTGCCAGCAGCTTCCGGACGGGAGGGCCGGAGGAGACCCAGTACTTC. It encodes CASSFRTGGPEETQYF.

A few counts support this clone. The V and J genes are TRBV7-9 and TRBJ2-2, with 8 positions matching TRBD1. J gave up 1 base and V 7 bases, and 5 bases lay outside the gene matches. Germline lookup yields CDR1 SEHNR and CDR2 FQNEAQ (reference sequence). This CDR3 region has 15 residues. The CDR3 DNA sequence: TGTGCCAGCAATGGACAGGGAAAGAACACCGGGGAGCTGTTTTTT. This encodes CASNGQGKNTGELFF.

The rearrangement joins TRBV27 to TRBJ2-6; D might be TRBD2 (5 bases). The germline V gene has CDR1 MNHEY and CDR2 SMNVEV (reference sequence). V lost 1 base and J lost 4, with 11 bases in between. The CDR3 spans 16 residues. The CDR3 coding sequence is TGTGCCAGCAGTTTATGGGTCGGGGTCGGGGCCAACGTCCTGACTTTC. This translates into CASSLWVGVGANVLTF.

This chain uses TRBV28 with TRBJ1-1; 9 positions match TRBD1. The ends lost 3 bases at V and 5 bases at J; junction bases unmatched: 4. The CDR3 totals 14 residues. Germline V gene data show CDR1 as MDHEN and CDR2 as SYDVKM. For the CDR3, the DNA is TGTGCCAGCAGTTTCTGGGACAGGGCGACTGAAGCTTTCTTT. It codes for CASSFWDRATEAFF.